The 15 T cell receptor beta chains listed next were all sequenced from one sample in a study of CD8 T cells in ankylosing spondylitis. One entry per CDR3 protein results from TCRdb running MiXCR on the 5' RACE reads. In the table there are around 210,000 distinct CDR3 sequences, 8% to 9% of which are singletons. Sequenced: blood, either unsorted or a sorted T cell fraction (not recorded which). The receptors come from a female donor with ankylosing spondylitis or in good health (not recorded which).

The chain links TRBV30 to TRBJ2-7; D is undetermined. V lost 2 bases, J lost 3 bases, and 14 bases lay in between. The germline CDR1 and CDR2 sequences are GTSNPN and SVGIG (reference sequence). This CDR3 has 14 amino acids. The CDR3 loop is CAWSLREIGYEQYF. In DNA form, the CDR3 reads TGTGCCTGGAGTTTACGAGAGATAGGCTACGAGCAGTACTTC.

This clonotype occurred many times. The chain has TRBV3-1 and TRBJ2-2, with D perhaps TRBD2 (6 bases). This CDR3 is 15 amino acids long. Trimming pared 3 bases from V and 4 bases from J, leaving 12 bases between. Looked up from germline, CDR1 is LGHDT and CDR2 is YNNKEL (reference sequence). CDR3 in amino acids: CASSHGDLSTGELFF. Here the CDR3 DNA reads TGTGCCAGCAGCCATGGGGACTTATCCACCGGGGAGCTGTTTTTT.

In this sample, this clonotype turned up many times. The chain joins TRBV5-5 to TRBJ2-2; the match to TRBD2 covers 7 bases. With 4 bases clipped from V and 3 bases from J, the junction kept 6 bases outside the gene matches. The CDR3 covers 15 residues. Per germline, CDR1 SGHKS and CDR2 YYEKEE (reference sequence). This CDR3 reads CASSPGTTHTGELFF. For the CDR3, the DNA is TGTGCCAGCAGCCCCGGGACTACCCACACCGGGGAGCTGTTTTTT.

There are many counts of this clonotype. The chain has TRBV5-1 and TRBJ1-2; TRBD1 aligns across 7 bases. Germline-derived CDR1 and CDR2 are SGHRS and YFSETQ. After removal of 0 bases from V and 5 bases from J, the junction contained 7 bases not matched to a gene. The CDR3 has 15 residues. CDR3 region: CASSLDRGFGYGYTF. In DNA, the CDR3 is TGCGCCAGCAGCTTGGACAGGGGATTTGGGTATGGCTACACCTTC.

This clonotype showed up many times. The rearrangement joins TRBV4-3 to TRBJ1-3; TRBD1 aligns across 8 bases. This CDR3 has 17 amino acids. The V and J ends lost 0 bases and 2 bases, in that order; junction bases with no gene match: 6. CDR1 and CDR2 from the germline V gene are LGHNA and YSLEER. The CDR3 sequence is CASSQDIQGATGNTIYF. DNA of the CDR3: TGCGCCAGCAGCCAAGACATCCAGGGGGCTACTGGAAACACCATATATTTT.

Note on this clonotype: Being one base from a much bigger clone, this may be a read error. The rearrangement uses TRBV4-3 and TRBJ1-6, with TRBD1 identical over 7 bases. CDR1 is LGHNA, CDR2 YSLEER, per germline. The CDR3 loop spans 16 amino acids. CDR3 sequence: CVSSPDRVAYNSPLHF. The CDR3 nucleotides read TGCGTCAGCAGCCCCGACAGGGTGGCCTATAATTCACCCCTCCACTTT.

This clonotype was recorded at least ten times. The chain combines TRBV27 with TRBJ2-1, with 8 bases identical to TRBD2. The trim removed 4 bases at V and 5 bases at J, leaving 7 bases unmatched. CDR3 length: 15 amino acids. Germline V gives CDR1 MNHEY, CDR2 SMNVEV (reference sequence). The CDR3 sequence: CASSSQAGENNEQFF. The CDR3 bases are TGTGCCAGCAGTTCCCAAGCGGGAGAAAACAATGAGCAGTTCTTC.

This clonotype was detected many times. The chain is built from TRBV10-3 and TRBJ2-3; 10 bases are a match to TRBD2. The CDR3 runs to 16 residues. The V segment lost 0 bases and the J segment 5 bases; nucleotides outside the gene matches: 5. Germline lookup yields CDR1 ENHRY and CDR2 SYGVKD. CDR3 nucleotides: TGTGCCATCAGTGAGTCTCTAGCGGGAGTTGTAGATACGCAGTATTTT. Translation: CAISESLAGVVDTQYF.

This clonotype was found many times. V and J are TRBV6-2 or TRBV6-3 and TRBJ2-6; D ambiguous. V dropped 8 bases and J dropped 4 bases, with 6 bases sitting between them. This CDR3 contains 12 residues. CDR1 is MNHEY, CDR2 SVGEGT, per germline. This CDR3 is CASRPGANVLTF. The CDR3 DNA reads TGTGCCAGCCGCCCCGGGGCCAACGTCCTGACTTTC.

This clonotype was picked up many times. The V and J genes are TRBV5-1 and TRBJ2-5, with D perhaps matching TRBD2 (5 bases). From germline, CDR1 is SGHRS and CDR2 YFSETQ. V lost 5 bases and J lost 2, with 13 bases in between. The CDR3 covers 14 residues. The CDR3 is CASRDGGLQETQYF. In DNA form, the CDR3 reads TGCGCCAGCAGGGACGGAGGATTACAAGAGACCCAGTACTTC.

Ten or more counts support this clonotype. The CDR3 region has the DNA TGTGCCAGCAAGGCCTACCGGAACACCGGGGAGCTGTTTTTT. Translating it yields CASKAYRNTGELFF. This chain connects TRBV6-1 to TRBJ2-2; D is ambiguous. Germline V lookup: CDR1 MNHNS, CDR2 SASEGT. V lost 7 bases and J 1 base, leaving 10 bases between the germline ends. The CDR3 consists of 14 residues.

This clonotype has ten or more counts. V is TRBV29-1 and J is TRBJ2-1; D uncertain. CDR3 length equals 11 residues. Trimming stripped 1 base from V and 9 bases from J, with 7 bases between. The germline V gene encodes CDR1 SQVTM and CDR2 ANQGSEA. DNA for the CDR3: TGCAGCGTTGAAGGGCCGAGTGAGCAGTTCTTC. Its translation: CSVEGPSEQFF.

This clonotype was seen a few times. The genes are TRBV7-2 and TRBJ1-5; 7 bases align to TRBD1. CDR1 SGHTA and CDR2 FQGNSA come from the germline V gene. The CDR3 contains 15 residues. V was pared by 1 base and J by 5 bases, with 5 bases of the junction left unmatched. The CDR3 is CASSLDRGRDQPQHF. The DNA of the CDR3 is TGTGCCAGCAGCTTAGACAGGGGACGGGATCAGCCCCAGCATTTT.

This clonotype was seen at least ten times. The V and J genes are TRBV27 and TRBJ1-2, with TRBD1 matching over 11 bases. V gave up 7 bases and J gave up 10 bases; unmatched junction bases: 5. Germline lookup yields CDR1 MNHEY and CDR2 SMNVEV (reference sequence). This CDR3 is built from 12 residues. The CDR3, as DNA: TGTGCCAGCAAGGGACAGGGGGTAGACTACACCTTC. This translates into CASKGQGVDYTF.

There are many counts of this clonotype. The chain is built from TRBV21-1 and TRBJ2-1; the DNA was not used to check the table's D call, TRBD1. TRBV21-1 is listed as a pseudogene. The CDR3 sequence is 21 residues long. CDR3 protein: CASSTPGEGGSNSRGTPSQFF. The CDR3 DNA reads TGTGCCAGCAGCACCCCAGGCGAGGGGGGGTCGAATTCCCGAGGAACCCCGTCGCAGTTCTTC.